The 18 T cell receptor beta chains below all came from one sample that was sequenced in a study of somatic mutations in cytotoxic T cells in rheumatoid arthritis. Profiled with immunoSEQ multiplex PCR; TCRdb holds only in-frame clones, not every one. The profile shows approximately 21,000 clones, just under 80% of them singletons. Sequencing was carried out using CD8+ T cells sorted from blood. The receptors come from an adult with rheumatoid arthritis.

The chain is built from TRBV6-5 and TRBJ2-1, with D unresolved. Trimming removed 2 bases from V and 14 bases from J, with 22 bases in between. The CDR3 consists of 15 residues. Germline lookup yields CDR1 MNHEY and CDR2 SVGAGI. This CDR3 is CASSYLSGRLVYEFF. The CDR3 DNA follows: TGTGCCAGCAGTTACCTCTCCGGTCGACTGGTTTATGAGTTCTTC.

The chain employs TRBV25-1 and TRBJ1-1, with D hard to call. The CDR3 contains 13 residues. CDR1 is MGHDK and CDR2 is SYGVNS in the germline V gene. V dropped 6 bases and J dropped 2 bases, with 10 bases sitting between them. CDR3: CASSAGLNTEAFF. CDR3 nucleotides: TGTGCCAGCAGCGCGGGTTTAAACACTGAAGCTTTCTTT.

This clone was seen only a few times. The CDR3 protein is CASSQEAGGPGDTQYF. As DNA, the CDR3 is TGCGCCAGCAGCCAAGAGGCGGGAGGGCCTGGCGATACGCAGTATTTT. The rearrangement links TRBV4-1 to TRBJ2-3; TRBD2 matches at 9 bases. Germline V gene sequence: CDR1 MGHRA, CDR2 YSYEKL. The CDR3 has 16 residues. V shed 0 bases, J shed 6 bases, and the junction held 7 bases outside the gene matches.

This chain connects TRBV4-1 to TRBJ2-3, with D possibly being TRBD2 (5 bases). Per germline, CDR1 MGHRA and CDR2 YSYEKL. Trimming shortened V by 1 base and J by 0 bases, and 11 bases separated the two germline ends. The CDR3 totals 16 residues. CDR3 sequence reads: CASSQVGGGSTDTQYF. The CDR3 nucleotides are TGCGCCAGCAGCCAAGTCGGCGGCGGGAGCACAGATACGCAGTATTTT.

This clone was seen more than once but under ten times. The chain carries TRBV6-6 and TRBJ1-2; D is perhaps TRBD1 (5 bases). CDR3 length: 14 amino acids. V dropped 0 bases and J dropped 8 bases, with 13 bases sitting between them. The germline gives CDR1 MNHNY, CDR2 SVGAGI (reference sequence). Here the CDR3 reads CASSYSIPGNGYTF. CDR3 DNA sequence: TGTGCCAGCAGTTACTCGATACCAGGGAACGGCTACACCTTC.

The chain carries TRBV7-9 and TRBJ2-7, with a possible D match to TRBD2 (5 bases). The CDR3 runs 12 residues. Trimming cost V 10 bases and J 6 bases, with 16 bases left between them. Looked up from germline, CDR1 is SEHNR and CDR2 is FQNEAQ (reference sequence). This CDR3 is CATAEDGGEQYF. For the CDR3, the DNA is TGTGCCACGGCGGAGGATGGAGGCGAGCAGTACTTC.

This chain joins TRBV15 and TRBJ1-5; D not certain. This CDR3 spans 15 amino acids. Germline V gene sequence: CDR1 LNHNV, CDR2 YYDKDF (reference sequence). V dropped 4 bases and J dropped 0 bases, with 10 bases sitting between them. This CDR3 is CATSILRNSNQPQHF. CDR3 nucleotide sequence: TGTGCCACCAGCATCTTACGGAATAGCAATCAGCCCCAGCATTTT. Together with reference TRBV15 and TRBJ1-5, the CDR3 gives the full variable domain: DAMVIQNPRYQVTQFGKPVTLSCSQTLNHNVMYWYQQKSSQAPKLLFHYYDKDFNNEADTPDNFQSRRPNTSFCFLDIRSPGLGDTAMYLCATSILRNSNQPQHFGDGTRLSIL.

This chain links TRBV13 with TRBJ2-1; either TRBD1 or TRBD2 may supply D (5 bases each). The V and J ends lost 2 bases and 8 bases respectively, with 22 bases between them. CDR1 PRHDT and CDR2 FYEKMQ come from the germline V gene (reference sequence). The CDR3 contains 17 residues. The CDR3 DNA reads TGTGCCAGCAGCTTAAGGGACCGAGTTTCGTGGCTCGATGAGCAGTTCTTC. This sequence encodes CASSLRDRVSWLDEQFF. The full variable domain, completed using reference TRBV13 and TRBJ2-1, is AAGVIQSPRHLIKEKRETATLKCYPIPRHDTVYWYQQGPGQDPQFLISFYEKMQSDKGSIPDRFSAQQFSDYHSELNMSSLELGDSALYFCASSLRDRVSWLDEQFFGPGTRLTVL.

V is TRBV6-6 and J is TRBJ2-3; D not resolved. This CDR3 contains 15 residues. Per the germline V gene, CDR1 is MNHNY and CDR2 is SVGAGI (reference sequence). Trimming cost V 2 bases and J 2 bases, with 11 bases left between them. This chain's CDR3 is CASSYLTGFTDTQYF. The CDR3 coding sequence is TGTGCCAGCAGTTACCTGACGGGTTTCACAGATACGCAGTATTTT.

The rearrangement joins TRBV7-9 to TRBJ2-2; 7 bases fit TRBD1. Germline CDR1 is SEHNR and CDR2 is FQNEAQ (reference sequence). V was clipped by 5 bases and J by 3 bases; unmatched bases: 6. This CDR3 spans 15 amino acids. CDR3 in DNA: TGTGCCAGCAGCACCGGACAGGCTGACACCGGGGAGCTGTTTTTT. Translating gives CASSTGQADTGELFF.

The rearrangement links TRBV19 to TRBJ2-7, with 7 bases matching TRBD1. This CDR3 is 14 amino acids long. With V trimmed by 3 bases and J by 5 bases, 7 bases remained unmatched. CDR1 LNHDA and CDR2 SQIVND come from the germline V gene (reference sequence). CDR3 nucleotides: TGTGCCAGTAGTATGACAGGGTCGTCTAACGAGCAGTACTTC. Amino acid sequence: CASSMTGSSNEQYF.

The chain joins TRBV2 to TRBJ2-7, with TRBD1 matching 10 bases. The ends lost 1 base at V and 3 bases at J; junction bases unmatched: 3. The CDR3 has 15 residues. Germline CDR1 reads SNHLY; CDR2 reads FYNNEI. CDR3 protein: CASSEGTGGLYEQYF. CDR3 nucleotides: TGTGCCAGCAGTGAAGGGACAGGGGGGCTCTACGAGCAGTACTTC. The variable domain in full, completed from reference TRBV2 and TRBJ2-7, reads EPEVTQTPSHQVTQMGQEVILRCVPISNHLYFYWYRQILGQKVEFLVSFYNNEISEKSEIFDDQFSVERPDGSNFTLKIRSTKLEDSAMYFCASSEGTGGLYEQYFGPGTRLTVT.

This clone came up once. The gene calls are TRBV6-1 and TRBJ2-1; TRBD1 matches 9 bases. The CDR3 is 15 residues long. Trimming took 4 bases from V and 8 from J; bases not matched to a gene: 9. Germline V gives CDR1 MNHNS, CDR2 SASEGT. The CDR3 reads CASSALYRGLDEQFF. The CDR3 region has the DNA TGTGCCAGCAGTGCACTTTACAGGGGGCTCGATGAGCAGTTCTTC.

The sample holds one count of this clone. The genes are TRBV7-9 and TRBJ1-4; unclear D gene. The CDR3 spans 16 residues. V was cut by 5 bases and J by 1 base, with 14 bases left in between. Germline assignment: CDR1 SEHNR and CDR2 FQNEAQ (reference sequence). DNA of the CDR3: TGTGCCAGCAGCCCGCCCGGCTCTCTAACTAATGAAAAACTGTTTTTT. Its translation is CASSPPGSLTNEKLFF.

This chain links TRBV19 with TRBJ2-1; 9 bases agree with TRBD2. V lost 6 bases to trimming and J lost 10 bases; unmatched junction nucleotides: 7. The germline CDR1 and CDR2 sequences are LNHDA and SQIVND (reference sequence). The CDR3 spans 13 residues. CDR3: CASRGGLAGEQFF. The CDR3 DNA sequence: TGTGCCAGTAGGGGTGGGCTAGCGGGAGAGCAGTTCTTC.

The chain couples TRBV29-1 to TRBJ1-6; D remains ambiguous. Per the germline V gene, CDR1 is SQVTM and CDR2 is ANQGSEA. Trimming pared 2 bases from V and 0 bases from J, leaving 17 bases between. The CDR3 is 18 amino acids. The CDR3 spells CSVEYKDTKVSYNSPLHF. The CDR3 nucleotides are TGCAGCGTTGAATATAAGGATACAAAGGTCTCCTATAATTCACCCCTCCACTTT.

J is TRBJ2-2 and V is TRBV7-9, with 9 bases matching TRBD2. There are 14 residues in the CDR3. Germline V gene data show CDR1 as SEHNR and CDR2 as FQNEAQ (reference sequence). V gave up 3 bases and J gave up 8 bases; unmatched junction bases: 4. This chain's CDR3 is CASSFSGSGGELFF. DNA of the CDR3: TGTGCCAGCAGCTTTAGCGGGAGTGGAGGGGAGCTGTTTTTT.

This clone was seen only a few times. The chain carries TRBV4-2 and TRBJ1-1; D possibly corresponds to TRBD1 (6 bases). The CDR3 length is 15 residues. V lost 0 bases, J lost 5 bases, and 13 bases lay in between. The germline V gene encodes CDR1 LGHNA and CDR2 YNFKEQ. In nucleotides, the CDR3 is TGTGCCAGCAGCCAAGATGAGGGGGTAGAGACTGAAGCTTTCTTT. Protein: CASSQDEGVETEAFF.